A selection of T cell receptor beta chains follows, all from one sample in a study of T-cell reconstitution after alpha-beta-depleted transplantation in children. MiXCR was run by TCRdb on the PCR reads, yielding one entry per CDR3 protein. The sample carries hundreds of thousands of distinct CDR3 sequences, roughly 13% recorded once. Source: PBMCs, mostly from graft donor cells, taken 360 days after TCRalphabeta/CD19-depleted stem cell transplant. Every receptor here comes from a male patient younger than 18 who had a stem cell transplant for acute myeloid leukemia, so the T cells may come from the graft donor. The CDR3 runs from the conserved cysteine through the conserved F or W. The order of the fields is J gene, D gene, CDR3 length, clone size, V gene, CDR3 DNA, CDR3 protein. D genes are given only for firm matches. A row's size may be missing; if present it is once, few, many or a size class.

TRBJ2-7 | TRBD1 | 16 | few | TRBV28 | TGTGCCAGCAGCATCGTCTTGGGACAGGCGCTCTACGAGCAGTACTTC | CASSIVLGQALYEQYF
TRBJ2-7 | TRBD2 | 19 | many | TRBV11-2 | TGTGCCAGCAGCTTAGTCGGTTGGCTAGCGGGAGGACCAACCTACGAGCAGTACTTC | CASSLVGWLAGGPTYEQYF
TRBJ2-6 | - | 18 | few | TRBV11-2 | TGTGCCAGCAGCTCCCGTACAGGGAAGCATGCTGGGGCCAACGTCCTGACTTTC | CASSSRTGKHAGANVLTF
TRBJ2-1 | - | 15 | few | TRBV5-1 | TGCGCCAGCAGCTTGGACGGGGGCCGACGAAATGAGCAGTTCTTC | CASSLDGGRRNEQFF
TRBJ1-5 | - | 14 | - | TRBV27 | TGTGCCAGCAGCCCCGGGACCGGGGGCCAGCCCCAGCATTTT | CASSPGTGGQPQHF
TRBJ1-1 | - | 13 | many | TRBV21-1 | TGTGCCAGTTACCCAGGAGGCCACACTGAAGCTTTCTTT | CASYPGGHTEAFF
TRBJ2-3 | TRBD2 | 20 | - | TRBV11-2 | TGTGCCTGCACCCCTCTAGGAAGACTAGCGGGTTCTGGGGGCACAGATACGCAGTATTTT | CACTPLGRLAGSGGTDTQYF
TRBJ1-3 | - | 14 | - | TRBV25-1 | TGTGCCACCGCCTACAAGGGAAGCGGAAACACCATATATTTT | CATAYKGSGNTIYF
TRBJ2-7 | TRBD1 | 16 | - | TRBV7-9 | TGTGCCAGCAGCCCCGACGACAGGGTTTTTACCTACGAGCAGTACTTC | CASSPDDRVFTYEQYF
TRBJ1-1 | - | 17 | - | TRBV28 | TGTGCCAGCAGCGATATTTTTAGGGGCGCATCGAACACTGAAGCTTTCTTT | CASSDIFRGASNTEAFF
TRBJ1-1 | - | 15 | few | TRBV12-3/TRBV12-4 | TGTGCCAGCAGTTTAGCTGGGTCGGTGAACACTGAAGCTTTCTTT | CASSLAGSVNTEAFF
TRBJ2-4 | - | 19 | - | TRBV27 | TGTGCCAGCAGTTTACGTGGGGGCAGCTCTACTCTAGCCAAAAACATTCAGTACTTC | CASSLRGGSSTLAKNIQYF
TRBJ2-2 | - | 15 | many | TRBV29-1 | TGCAGCGTTGAAGAGAACTGGGGGAACACCGGGGAGCTGTTTTTT | CSVEENWGNTGELFF
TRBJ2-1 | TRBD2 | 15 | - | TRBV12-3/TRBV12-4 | TGTGCCAGCAGTTTCCCTAGCGGGAGCCAAAATGAGCAGTTCTTC | CASSFPSGSQNEQFF
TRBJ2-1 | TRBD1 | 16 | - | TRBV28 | TGTGCCAGCAGCTTAATCCGAGGGACAGGGTGGAATGAGCAGTTCTTC | CASSLIRGTGWNEQFF
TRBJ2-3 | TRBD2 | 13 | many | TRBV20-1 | TGCAGTCTAATGGGACTAGCGACAGATACGCAGTATTTT | CSLMGLATDTQYF
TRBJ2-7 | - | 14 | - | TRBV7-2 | TGTGCCAGCAGCTTTGGGATAAACCGGGGCGAGCAGTACTTC | CASSFGINRGEQYF
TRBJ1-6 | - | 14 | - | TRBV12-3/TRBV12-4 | TGTGCCAGCAGTCTTTCATTGTATAATTCACCCCTCCACTTT | CASSLSLYNSPLHF
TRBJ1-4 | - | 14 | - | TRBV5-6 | TGTGCCAGCAGCTTGTCTGGGCGGGGAAGAAAACTGTTTTTT | CASSLSGRGRKLFF
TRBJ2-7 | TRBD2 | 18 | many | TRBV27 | TGTGCCAGCAGTTTGACCCTGATGGGACTAGCGGGCTCCTACGAGCAGTACTTC | CASSLTLMGLAGSYEQYF
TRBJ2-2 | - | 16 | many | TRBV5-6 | TGTGCCAGCAGCTTTCTCCAGGGAGCGAACACCGGGGAGCTGTTTTTT | CASSFLQGANTGELFF
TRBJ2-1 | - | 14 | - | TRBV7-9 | TGTGCCAGCAGCTTAGGGAGGCAGCACAATGAGCAGTTCTTC | CASSLGRQHNEQFF
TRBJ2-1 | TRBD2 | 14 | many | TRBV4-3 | TGCGCCAGCAGCCAAGAAGAGGTGAGCGGGATTAAGTTCTTC | CASSQEEVSGIKFF
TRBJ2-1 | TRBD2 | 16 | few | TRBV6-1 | TGTGCCAGCAGGCGGGGACTAGCGGGAGGCTTCGATGAGCAGTTCTTC | CASRRGLAGGFDEQFF
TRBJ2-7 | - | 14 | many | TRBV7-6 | TGTGCCAGCAGCTTGGCACAGGGTGCCCTCAAGCAGTACTTC | CASSLAQGALKQYF
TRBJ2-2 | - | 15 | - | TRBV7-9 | TGTGCCAGCAGCTTTGGGACATTAAACACCGGGGAGCTGTTTTTT | CASSFGTLNTGELFF
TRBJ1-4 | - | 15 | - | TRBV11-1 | TGTGCCAGCAGCCCACGACAGAGGGATAATGAAAAACTGTTTTTT | CASSPRQRDNEKLFF
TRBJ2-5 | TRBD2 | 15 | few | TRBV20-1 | TGCAGTGCTACCTCCGTTTTAGCGGGAGCTGAGACCCAGTACTTC | CSATSVLAGAETQYF
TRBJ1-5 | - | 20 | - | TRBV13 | TGTGCCAGCAGCTTAGGCCTATTGCGGGCTTCTCAAAGCTCCAATCAGCCCCAGCATTTT | CASSLGLLRASQSSNQPQHF
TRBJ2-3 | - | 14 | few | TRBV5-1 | TGCGCCAGCAGCTTGGGTGGGACCCCAGATACGCAGTATTTT | CASSLGGTPDTQYF
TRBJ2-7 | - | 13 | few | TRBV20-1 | TGCAGTGCTCCGGACGTCTTTGCCTACGAGCAGTACTTC | CSAPDVFAYEQYF
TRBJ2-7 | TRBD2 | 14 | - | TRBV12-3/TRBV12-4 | TGTGCCAGCAGACGACTAGCGGGAGGGCCCGAGCAGTACTTC | CASRRLAGGPEQYF
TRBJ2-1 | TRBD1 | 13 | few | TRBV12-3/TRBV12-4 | TGTGCCAGCAGTTCCGGGACAGCCAATGAGCAGTTCTTC | CASSSGTANEQFF